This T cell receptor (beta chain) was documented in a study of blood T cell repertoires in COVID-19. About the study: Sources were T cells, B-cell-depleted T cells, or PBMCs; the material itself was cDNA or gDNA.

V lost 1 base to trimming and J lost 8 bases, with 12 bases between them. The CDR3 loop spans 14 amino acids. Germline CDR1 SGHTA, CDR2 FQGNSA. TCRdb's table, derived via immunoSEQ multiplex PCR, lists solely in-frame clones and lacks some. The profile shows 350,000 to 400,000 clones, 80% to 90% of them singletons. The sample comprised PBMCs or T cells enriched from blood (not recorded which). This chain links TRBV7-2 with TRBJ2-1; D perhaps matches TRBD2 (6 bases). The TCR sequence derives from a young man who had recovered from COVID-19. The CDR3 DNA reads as TGTGCCAGCAGCTTAGAGTGGAGGGACGATGAGCAGTTCTTC. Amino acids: CASSLEWRDDEQFF. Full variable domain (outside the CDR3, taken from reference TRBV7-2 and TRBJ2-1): GAGVSQSPSNKVTEKGKDVELRCDPISGHTALYWYRQSLGQGLEFLIYFQGNSAPDKSGLPSDRFSAERTGGSVSTLTIQRTQQEDSAVYLCASSLEWRDDEQFFGPGTRLTVL.